The clone carrying this T cell receptor beta chain was found a few times. What it binds is unknown. It was with a sample-barcoded 5' primer and a J-beta primer mix that a second PCR of about 7 to 12 cycles was run. The authors tagged each cDNA molecule using a template-switch adaptor with 12 random nucleotides. TCRdb redid the calling of the 5' RACE reads with MiXCR, one entry per CDR3 protein. The profile shows around 1,000,000 distinct CDR3 sequences, under 30% of them singletons. Each sample yielded at least 6 million isolated PBMCs. The data derive from a study of blood T cells in healthy people across ages. The study, taken as a whole, reports: Correlation between TCR beta diversity and naive T cell percentage was strong.

The same specimen was also included in a second study, on T cells of mothers and their children. That work states: Overlap ran slightly, non-significantly higher for related than unrelated mother-child pairs.

Sequencing input: blood. The TCR sequence derives from a girl aged 2 to 10 in good health.

The CDR3 DNA reads as TGTGCCAGCAGTTACTACCCAGGGTATACAGATACGCAGTATTTT. Its translation is CASSYYPGYTDTQYF. This chain connects TRBV6-2 or TRBV6-3 to TRBJ2-3, with D tentatively TRBD1 (5 bases). The germline V gene has CDR1 MNHEY and CDR2 SVGEGT. Trimming removed 1 base at V and 3 bases at J, with 11 bases between. The CDR3 has 15 residues.